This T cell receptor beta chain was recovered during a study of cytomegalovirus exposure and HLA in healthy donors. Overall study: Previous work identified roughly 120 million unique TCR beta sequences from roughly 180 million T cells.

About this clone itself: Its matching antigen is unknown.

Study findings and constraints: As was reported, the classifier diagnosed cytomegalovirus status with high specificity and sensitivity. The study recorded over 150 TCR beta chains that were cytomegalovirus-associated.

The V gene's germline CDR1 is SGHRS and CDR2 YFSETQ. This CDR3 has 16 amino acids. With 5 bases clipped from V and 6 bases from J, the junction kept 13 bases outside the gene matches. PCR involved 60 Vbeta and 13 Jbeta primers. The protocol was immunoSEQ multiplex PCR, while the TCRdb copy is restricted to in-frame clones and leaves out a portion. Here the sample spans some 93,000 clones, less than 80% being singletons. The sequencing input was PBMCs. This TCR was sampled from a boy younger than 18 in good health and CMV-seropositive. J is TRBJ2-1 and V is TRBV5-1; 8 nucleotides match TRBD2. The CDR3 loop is CASREGIIAGSNEQFF. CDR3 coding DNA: TGCGCCAGCAGAGAGGGGATTATAGCGGGGTCCAATGAGCAGTTCTTC.